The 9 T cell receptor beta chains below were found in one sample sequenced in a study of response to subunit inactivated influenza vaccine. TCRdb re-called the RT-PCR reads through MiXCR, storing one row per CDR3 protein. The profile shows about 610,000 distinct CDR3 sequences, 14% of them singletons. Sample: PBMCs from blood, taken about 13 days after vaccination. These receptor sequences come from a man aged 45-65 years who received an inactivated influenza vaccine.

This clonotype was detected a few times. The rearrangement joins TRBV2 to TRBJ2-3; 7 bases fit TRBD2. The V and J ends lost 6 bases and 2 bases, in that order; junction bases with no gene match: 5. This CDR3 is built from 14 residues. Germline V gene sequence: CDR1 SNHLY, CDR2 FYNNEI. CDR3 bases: TGTGCCAGCAGGGGACTACAAGACACAGATACGCAGTATTTT. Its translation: CASRGLQDTDTQYF.

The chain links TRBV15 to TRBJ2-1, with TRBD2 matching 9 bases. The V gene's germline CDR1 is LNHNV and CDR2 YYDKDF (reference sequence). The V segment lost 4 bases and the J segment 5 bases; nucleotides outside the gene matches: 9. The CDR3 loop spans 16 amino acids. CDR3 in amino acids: CATSTHSGGNDNEQFF. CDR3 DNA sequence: TGTGCCACCAGCACCCATAGCGGGGGTAATGACAATGAGCAGTTCTTC.

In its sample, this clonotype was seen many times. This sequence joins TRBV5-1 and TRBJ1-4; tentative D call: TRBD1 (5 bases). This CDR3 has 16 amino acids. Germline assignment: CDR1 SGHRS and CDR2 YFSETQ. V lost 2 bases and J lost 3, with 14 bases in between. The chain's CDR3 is CASSFGSTAPNEKLFF. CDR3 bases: TGCGCCAGCAGCTTTGGCTCGACAGCGCCTAATGAAAAACTGTTTTTT.

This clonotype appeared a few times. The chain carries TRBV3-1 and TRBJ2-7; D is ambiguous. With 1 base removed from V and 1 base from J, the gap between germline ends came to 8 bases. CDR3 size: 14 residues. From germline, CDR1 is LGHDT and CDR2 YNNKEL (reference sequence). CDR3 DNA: TGTGCCAGCAGCCAAGGTTACGTATCCTACGAGCAGTACTTC. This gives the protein CASSQGYVSYEQYF.

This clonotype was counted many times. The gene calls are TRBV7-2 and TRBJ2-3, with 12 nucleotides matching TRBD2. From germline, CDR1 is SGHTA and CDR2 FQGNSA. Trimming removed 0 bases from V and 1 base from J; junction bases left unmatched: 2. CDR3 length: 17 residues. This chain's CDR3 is CASSLAPSGGGTDTQYF. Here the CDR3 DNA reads TGTGCCAGCAGCTTAGCCCCTAGCGGGGGGGGCACAGATACGCAGTATTTT.

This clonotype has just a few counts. The CDR3 sequence is CASSQDGGTAYEQYF. The CDR3 DNA follows: TGCGCCAGCAGCCAAGATGGAGGGACCGCCTACGAGCAGTACTTC. The gene calls are TRBV4-3 and TRBJ2-7; a weak D match, TRBD2 (6 bases). V lost 0 bases to trimming and J lost 2 bases, with 11 bases between them. Germline values: CDR1 LGHNA, CDR2 YSLEER. The CDR3 has 15 residues.

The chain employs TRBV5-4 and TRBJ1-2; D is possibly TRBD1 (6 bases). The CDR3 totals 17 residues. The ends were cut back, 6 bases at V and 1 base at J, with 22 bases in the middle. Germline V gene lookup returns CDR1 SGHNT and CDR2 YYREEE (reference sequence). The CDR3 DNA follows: TGTGCCAGCACCTCTGGGGGGGCCCAGTCGGATAACTATGGCTACACCTTC. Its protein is CASTSGGAQSDNYGYTF.

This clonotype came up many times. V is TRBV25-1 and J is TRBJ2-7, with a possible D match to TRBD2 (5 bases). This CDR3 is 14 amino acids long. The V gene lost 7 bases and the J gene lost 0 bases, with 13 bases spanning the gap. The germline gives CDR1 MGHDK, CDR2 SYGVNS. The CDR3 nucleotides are TGTGCCAGCAACGAAAACGGACTCTCCTACGAGCAGTACTTC. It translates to CASNENGLSYEQYF.

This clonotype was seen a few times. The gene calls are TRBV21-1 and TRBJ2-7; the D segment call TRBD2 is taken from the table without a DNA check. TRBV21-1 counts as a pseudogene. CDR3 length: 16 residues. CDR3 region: CASSALAGGPPYEQYF. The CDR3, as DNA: TGTGCCAGCAGCGCCCTAGCGGGAGGGCCCCCCTACGAGCAGTACTTC.